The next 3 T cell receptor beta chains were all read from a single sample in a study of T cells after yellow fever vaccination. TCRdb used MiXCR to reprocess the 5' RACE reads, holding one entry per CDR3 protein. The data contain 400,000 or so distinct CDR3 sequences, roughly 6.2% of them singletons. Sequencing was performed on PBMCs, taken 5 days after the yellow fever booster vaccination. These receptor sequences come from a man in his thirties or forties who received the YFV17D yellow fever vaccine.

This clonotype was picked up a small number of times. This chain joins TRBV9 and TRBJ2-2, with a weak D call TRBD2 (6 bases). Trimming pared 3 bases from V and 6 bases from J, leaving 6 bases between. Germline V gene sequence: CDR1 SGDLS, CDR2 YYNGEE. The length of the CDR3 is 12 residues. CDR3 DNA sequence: TGTGCCAGCAGCGCGGGGGCCGGGGAGCTGTTTTTT. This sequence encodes CASSAGAGELFF.

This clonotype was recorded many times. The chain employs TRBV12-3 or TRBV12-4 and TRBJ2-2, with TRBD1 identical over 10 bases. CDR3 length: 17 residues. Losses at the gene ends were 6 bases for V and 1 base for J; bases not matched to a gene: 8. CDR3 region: CASSPGTGARNTGELFF. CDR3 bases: TGTGCCAGCAGCCCGGGGACAGGGGCAAGGAACACCGGGGAGCTGTTTTTT.

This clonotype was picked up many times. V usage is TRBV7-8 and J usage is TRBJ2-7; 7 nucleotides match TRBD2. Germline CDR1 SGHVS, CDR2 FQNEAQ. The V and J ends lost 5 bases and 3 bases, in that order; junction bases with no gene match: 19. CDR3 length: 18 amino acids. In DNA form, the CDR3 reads TGTGCCAGCAGCCCCACCCGGGGTTTTGCGGGAGACTTCTACGAGCAGTACTTC. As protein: CASSPTRGFAGDFYEQYF.